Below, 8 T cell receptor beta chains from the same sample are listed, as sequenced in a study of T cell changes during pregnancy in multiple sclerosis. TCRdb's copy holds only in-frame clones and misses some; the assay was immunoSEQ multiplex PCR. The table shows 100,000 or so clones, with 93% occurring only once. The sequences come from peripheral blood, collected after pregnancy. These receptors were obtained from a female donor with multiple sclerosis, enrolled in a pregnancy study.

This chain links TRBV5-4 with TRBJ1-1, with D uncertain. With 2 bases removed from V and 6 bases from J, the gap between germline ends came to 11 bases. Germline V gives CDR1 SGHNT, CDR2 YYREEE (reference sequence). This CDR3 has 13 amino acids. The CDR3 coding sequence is TGTGCCAGCAGCTTTATGTTCGTCCCTGAAGCTTTCTTT. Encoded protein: CASSFMFVPEAFF.

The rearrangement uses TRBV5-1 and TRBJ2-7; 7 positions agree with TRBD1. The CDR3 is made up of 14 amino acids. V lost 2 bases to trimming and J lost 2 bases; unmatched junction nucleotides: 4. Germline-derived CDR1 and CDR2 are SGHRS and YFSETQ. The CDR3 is CASSFSGTAYEQYF. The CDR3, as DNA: TGCGCCAGCAGCTTTTCCGGGACAGCCTACGAGCAGTACTTC.

Written as DNA, the CDR3 is TGTGCCAGCAGCCGTAGTACTAGCGGGGCGCAGTTCTTC. The encoded protein is CASSRSTSGAQFF. The chain joins TRBV11-3 to TRBJ2-1, with 10 nucleotides matching TRBD2. The germline V gene has CDR1 SGHNT and CDR2 YENEEA. Trimming took 5 bases from V and 12 from J; bases not matched to a gene: 7. The CDR3 is made up of 13 amino acids.

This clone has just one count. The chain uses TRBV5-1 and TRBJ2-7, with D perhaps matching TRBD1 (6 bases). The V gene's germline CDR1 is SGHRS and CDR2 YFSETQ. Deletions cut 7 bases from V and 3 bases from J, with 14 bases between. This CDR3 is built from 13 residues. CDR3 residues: CASHTGNRYEQYF. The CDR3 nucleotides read TGCGCCAGCCACACAGGGAACCGCTACGAGCAGTACTTC.

The CDR3 spells CASSVGRGDTQYF. As DNA, the CDR3 is TGTGCCAGTAGTGTCGGAAGGGGAGATACGCAGTATTTT. The gene calls are TRBV19 and TRBJ2-3, with a tentative D call TRBD1 (5 bases). The CDR3 spans 13 residues. The V gene's germline CDR1 is LNHDA and CDR2 SQIVND (reference sequence). Trimming pared 5 bases from V and 5 bases from J, leaving 11 bases between.

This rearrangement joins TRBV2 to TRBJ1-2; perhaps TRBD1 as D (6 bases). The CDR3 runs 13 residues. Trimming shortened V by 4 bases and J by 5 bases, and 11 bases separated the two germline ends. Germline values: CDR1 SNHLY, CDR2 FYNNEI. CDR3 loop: CASSGDTLYGYTF. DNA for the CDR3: TGTGCCAGCAGTGGGGACACGTTGTATGGCTACACCTTC.

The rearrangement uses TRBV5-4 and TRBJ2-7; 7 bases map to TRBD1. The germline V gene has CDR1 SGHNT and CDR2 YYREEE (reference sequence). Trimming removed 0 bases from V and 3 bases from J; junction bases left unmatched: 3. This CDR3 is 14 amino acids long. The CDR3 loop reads CASSLAGTVYEQYF. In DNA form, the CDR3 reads TGTGCCAGCAGCTTGGCAGGGACAGTCTACGAGCAGTACTTC.

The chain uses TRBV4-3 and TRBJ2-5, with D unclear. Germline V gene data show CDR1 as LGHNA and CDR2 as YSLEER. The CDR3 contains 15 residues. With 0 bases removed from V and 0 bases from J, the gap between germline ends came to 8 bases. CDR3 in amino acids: CASSQERANQETQYF. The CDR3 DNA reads TGCGCCAGCAGCCAAGAGCGAGCGAACCAAGAGACCCAGTACTTC.